This T cell receptor beta chain was sequenced in a study of T cells in women clearing cervical HPV infection. Whole-study context: Case blood was drawn when the lesion was first found; control blood after infection became undetectable. Study-wide findings and caveats: Cases and controls were distinguished at AUC around 0.8 by richness and V genes.

Comments on this clone: The antigen remains unidentified. The CDR3 end lies 3 residues beyond the end of the read and is filled in from the germline J gene.

TCR beta CDR3 amplified by multiplex PCR from approximately 1,100 ng genomic DNA. Measured with immunoSEQ multiplex PCR; TCRdb has only the in-frame clones, and not every one. Here the sample table reports around 28,000 clones. From germline, CDR1 is DFQATT and CDR2 SNEGSKA (reference sequence). CDR3 size: 19 residues. Trimming took off 0 bases at V and 0 bases at J, with 23 bases between the two ends. The sequenced material came from blood buffy coat. The V call is TRBV20-1, the J call TRBJ1-1; D unclear. The receptor comes from a woman between 18 and 69 years old with a cervical HPV16 infection that either progressed to CIN3+ or cleared (not recorded which). The covered CDR3 bases are TGCAGTGCTAGAGATATCCTAGGTATAGGCGCTTACATGAACACTGAA. This translates into CSARDILGIGAYMNTE. In full, the CDR3 reads CSARDILGIGAYMNTEAFF.